The present TCR beta chain was sequenced within a study of blood T cell repertoires in COVID-19. Study background: Spain, Italy and the United States supplied samples that represented acute and convalescent COVID-19. The cDNA or gDNA used as material had been derived from T cells, B-cell-depleted T cells, or PBMCs.

The Seattle patients joined while their infection was active and were tracked longitudinally afterward. Under the authors' procedure: Amplification of reference gene primers provided the estimated nucleated cell counts. Generated by immunoSEQ multiplex PCR, the TCRdb table keeps only in-frame clones and is missing some. The V and J calls and clone size come from that table; D and trimming were worked out from the DNA. The sample has roughly 570,000 clones, approximately 91% seen once. CDR3 length: 15 amino acids. The V gene's germline CDR1 is SGHTA and CDR2 FQGNSA. Between the trimmed V and J ends, which lost 6 bases and 2 bases, there was a span of 16 bases.

Sequenced material: peripheral blood. J is TRBJ1-1 and V is TRBV7-2; possibly TRBD1 for D (5 bases). The TCR originated in a woman in her 50s with COVID-19, enrolled during active disease. DNA of the CDR3: TGTGCCAGCAGGGGACTGGTGGGTTTAAACACTGAAGCTTTCTTT. Translated, it gives CASRGLVGLNTEAFF.